The rows below give T cell receptor beta chains drawn from one sample of a study of Ad26.COV2.S vaccination and SARS-CoV-2 variants. Assay: immunoSEQ multiplex PCR; the TCRdb copy retains only in-frame clones and omits some. The data show a few hundred thousand clones, around 87% seen once. Sample: peripheral blood, taken in a trial of Ad26.COV2.S vaccine versus placebo. The receptors here all came from a person aged 18-65 years who received the Ad26.COV2.S COVID-19 vaccine or a placebo. Each CDR3 is given with its conserved first and last residue. Each record gives: clone size, V gene, J gene, D gene, CDR3 protein, CDR3 DNA. A D gene is named only where the DNA matches it firmly. Rows give clone size only sometimes, using once, few, many, or a class for an expanded clone.

abundance: NA; v_gene: TRBV6-5; j_gene: TRBJ2-1; d_gene: TRBD2; CDR3aa: CASSSPSGGAHEQFF; CDR3nt: TGTGCCAGCAGCTCCCCTAGCGGGGGGGCCCATGAGCAGTTCTTC
abundance: once; v_gene: TRBV7-3; j_gene: TRBJ2-1; d_gene: TRBD2; CDR3aa: CASSSNPGLAVHEQFF; CDR3nt: TGTGCCAGCAGCTCCAATCCGGGACTAGCGGTCCATGAGCAGTTCTTC
abundance: NA; v_gene: TRBV6-4; j_gene: TRBJ2-3; d_gene: TRBD2; CDR3aa: CASSDLAGEADTQYF; CDR3nt: TGTGCCAGCAGTGACCTAGCGGGGGAGGCAGATACGCAGTATTTT
abundance: NA; v_gene: TRBV4-1; j_gene: TRBJ2-5; d_gene: TRBD2; CDR3aa: CASSQEGRGGGKTQYF; CDR3nt: TGCGCCAGCAGCCAGGAGGGTCGGGGCGGGGGGAAGACCCAGTACTTC
abundance: few; v_gene: TRBV20-1; j_gene: TRBJ2-3; d_gene: NA; CDR3aa: CSAGADTQYF; CDR3nt: TGCAGTGCTGGTGCAGATACGCAGTATTTT
abundance: NA; v_gene: TRBV2; j_gene: TRBJ2-4; d_gene: TRBD1; CDR3aa: CASSGQGVGKNIQYF; CDR3nt: TGTGCCAGCAGCGGACAGGGGGTTGGCAAAAACATTCAGTACTTC
abundance: NA; v_gene: TRBV6-1; j_gene: TRBJ1-2; d_gene: NA; CDR3aa: CASSEGGPSPHGYTF; CDR3nt: TGTGCCAGCAGTGAAGGTGGGCCGAGCCCCCATGGCTACACCTTC
abundance: NA; v_gene: TRBV19; j_gene: TRBJ1-1; d_gene: NA; CDR3aa: CASSDWTVNTEAFF; CDR3nt: TGTGCCAGTAGTGACTGGACCGTGAACACTGAAGCTTTCTTT
abundance: NA; v_gene: TRBV9; j_gene: TRBJ1-5; d_gene: TRBD1; CDR3aa: CASSAHRPGTVNQPQHF; CDR3nt: TGTGCCAGCAGCGCTCACCGACCCGGGACAGTAAATCAGCCCCAGCATTTT
abundance: NA; v_gene: TRBV29-1; j_gene: TRBJ2-3; d_gene: NA; CDR3aa: CSAQRDLSSLYF; CDR3nt: TGCAGCGCTCAGCGCGATCTTAGTAGTCTGTATTTT
abundance: NA; v_gene: TRBV2; j_gene: TRBJ2-3; d_gene: NA; CDR3aa: CASSDWGTDTQYF; CDR3nt: TGTGCCAGCAGTGACTGGGGGACAGATACGCAGTATTTT
abundance: NA; v_gene: TRBV18; j_gene: TRBJ1-1; d_gene: NA; CDR3aa: CASSPREVQVTEAFF; CDR3nt: TGTGCCAGCTCACCGAGGGAGGTGCAGGTCACTGAAGCTTTCTTT
abundance: NA; v_gene: TRBV12-2; j_gene: TRBJ1-5; d_gene: NA; CDR3aa: CASRSLTGVRQPQHF; CDR3nt: TGTGCAAGTCGCTCCCTGACAGGGGTCAGGCAGCCCCAGCATTTT
abundance: NA; v_gene: TRBV6-5; j_gene: TRBJ1-1; d_gene: NA; CDR3aa: CASSFGATEAFF; CDR3nt: TGTGCCAGCAGTTTTGGGGCCACTGAAGCTTTCTTT
abundance: NA; v_gene: TRBV10-3; j_gene: TRBJ1-1; d_gene: NA; CDR3aa: CAISRDGSSWTEAFF; CDR3nt: TGTGCCATCAGTCGCGACGGATCATCGTGGACTGAAGCTTTCTTT
abundance: NA; v_gene: TRBV18; j_gene: TRBJ2-5; d_gene: TRBD2; CDR3aa: CASSPSGRAEETQYF; CDR3nt: TGTGCCAGCTCACCAAGCGGGAGGGCCGAAGAGACCCAGTACTTC
abundance: NA; v_gene: TRBV6-5; j_gene: TRBJ2-7; d_gene: TRBD1; CDR3aa: CASRPTGAYEQYF; CDR3nt: TGTGCCAGCAGACCGACAGGGGCGTACGAGCAGTACTTC
abundance: NA; v_gene: TRBV24-1; j_gene: TRBJ2-6; d_gene: NA; CDR3aa: CATSDSTATWDSGANVLTF; CDR3nt: TGTGCCACCAGTGATTCTACAGCGACCTGGGACTCTGGGGCCAACGTCCTGACTTTC
abundance: NA; v_gene: TRBV6-5; j_gene: TRBJ2-7; d_gene: TRBD1; CDR3aa: CASSSRDRTEQYF; CDR3nt: TGTGCCAGCAGTAGCCGGGACAGAACTGAGCAGTACTTC
abundance: NA; v_gene: TRBV2; j_gene: TRBJ2-7; d_gene: TRBD1; CDR3aa: CASRDRPTAYEQYF; CDR3nt: TGTGCCAGCAGGGACAGGCCGACAGCCTACGAGCAGTACTTC
abundance: NA; v_gene: TRBV6-5; j_gene: TRBJ2-1; d_gene: TRBD2; CDR3aa: CASSYLAGGSYNEQFF; CDR3nt: TGTGCCAGCAGTTACTTGGCGGGAGGATCCTACAATGAGCAGTTCTTC
abundance: few; v_gene: TRBV2; j_gene: TRBJ1-5; d_gene: NA; CDR3aa: CASSQINQPQHF; CDR3nt: TGTGCCAGCAGTCAAATAAATCAGCCCCAGCATTTT
abundance: NA; v_gene: TRBV5-1; j_gene: TRBJ2-1; d_gene: NA; CDR3aa: CASSLRGVGNNEQFF; CDR3nt: TGCGCCAGCAGCTTGAGGGGGGTAGGGAACAATGAGCAGTTCTTC